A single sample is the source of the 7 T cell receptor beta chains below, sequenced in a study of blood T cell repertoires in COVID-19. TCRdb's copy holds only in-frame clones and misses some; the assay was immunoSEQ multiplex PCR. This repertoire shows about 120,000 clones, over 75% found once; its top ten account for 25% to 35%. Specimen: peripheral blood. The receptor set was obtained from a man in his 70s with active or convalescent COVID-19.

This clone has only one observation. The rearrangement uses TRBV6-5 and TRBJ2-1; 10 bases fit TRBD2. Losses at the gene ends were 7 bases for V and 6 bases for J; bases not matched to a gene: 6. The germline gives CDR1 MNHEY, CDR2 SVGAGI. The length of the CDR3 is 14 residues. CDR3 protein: CASKIAGGVNEQFF. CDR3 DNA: TGTGCCAGCAAAATAGCGGGAGGTGTCAATGAGCAGTTCTTC.

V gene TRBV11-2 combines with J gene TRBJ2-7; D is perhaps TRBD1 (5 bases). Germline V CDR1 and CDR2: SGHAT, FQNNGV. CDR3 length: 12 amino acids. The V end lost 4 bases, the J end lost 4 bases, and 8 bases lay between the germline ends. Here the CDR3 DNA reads TGTGCCAGCAGCTCCCAGGGTTACGAGCAGTACTTC. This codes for CASSSQGYEQYF.

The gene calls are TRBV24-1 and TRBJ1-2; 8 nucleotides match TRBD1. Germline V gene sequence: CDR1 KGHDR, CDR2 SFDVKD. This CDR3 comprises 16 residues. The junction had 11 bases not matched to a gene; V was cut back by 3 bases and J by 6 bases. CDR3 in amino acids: CATSDPDHPGGNGYTF. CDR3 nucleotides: TGTGCCACCAGTGATCCCGACCATCCAGGGGGCAATGGCTACACCTTC.

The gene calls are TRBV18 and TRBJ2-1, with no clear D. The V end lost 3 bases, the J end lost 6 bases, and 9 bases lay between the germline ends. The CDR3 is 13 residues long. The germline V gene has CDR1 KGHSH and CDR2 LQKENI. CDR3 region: CASSPRSLNEQFF. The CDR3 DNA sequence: TGTGCCAGCTCACCTCGAAGCCTCAATGAGCAGTTCTTC.

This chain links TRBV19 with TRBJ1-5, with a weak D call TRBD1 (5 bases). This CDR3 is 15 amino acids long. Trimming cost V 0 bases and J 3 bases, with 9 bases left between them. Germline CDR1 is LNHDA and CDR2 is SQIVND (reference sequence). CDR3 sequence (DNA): TGTGCCAGTAGTATAGATCAGGGCGTCAATCAGCCCCAGCATTTT. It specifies CASSIDQGVNQPQHF.

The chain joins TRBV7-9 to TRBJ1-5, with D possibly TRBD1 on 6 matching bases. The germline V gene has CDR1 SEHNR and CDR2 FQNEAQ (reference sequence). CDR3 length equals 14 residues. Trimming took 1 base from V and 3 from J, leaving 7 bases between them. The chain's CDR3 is CASSLGQDNQPQHF. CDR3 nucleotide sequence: TGTGCCAGCAGCTTAGGACAGGACAATCAGCCCCAGCATTTT.

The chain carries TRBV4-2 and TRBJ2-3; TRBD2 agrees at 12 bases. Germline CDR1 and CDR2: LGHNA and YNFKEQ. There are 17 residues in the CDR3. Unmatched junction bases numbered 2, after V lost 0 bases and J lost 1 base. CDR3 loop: CASSQEASGGGTDTQYF. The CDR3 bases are TGTGCCAGCAGCCAAGAGGCTAGCGGGGGGGGCACAGATACGCAGTATTTT.